A selection of T cell receptor beta chains follows, all from one sample in a study of shared clonotypes between healthy human individuals. The table came from immunoSEQ multiplex PCR; TCRdb's copy has only in-frame clones and leaves some out. The table has about 1.1 million clones, about 80% seen once. Sequencing was done on a sample of memory CD4+ T cells from PBMCs. These receptors originate from a man younger than 35 in good health. Some clones in this sample may be carry-over from other donors' samples. Each CDR3 is given with its conserved first and last residue. A D gene is named only where the DNA matches it firmly. Size is omitted from some rows. Given values are once, few, many or a class for expanded clones.

v_call: TRBV19; cdr3_length: 13; j_call: TRBJ1-2; d_call: NA; clone_size: once; cdr3_nt: TGTGCCAGTAGTGCAGGGATAGGGTATGGCTACACCTTC; cdr3_aa: CASSAGIGYGYTF
v_call: TRBV30; cdr3_length: 17; j_call: TRBJ1-3; d_call: NA; clone_size: NA; cdr3_nt: TGTGCCTGGAGTGTACGGAATTCCGGGGGAGCTGGAAACACCATATATTTT; cdr3_aa: CAWSVRNSGGAGNTIYF
v_call: TRBV10-2; cdr3_length: 17; j_call: TRBJ2-3; d_call: TRBD2; clone_size: once; cdr3_nt: TGCGCCAGCAGGAACCCCTTTTTAGCGGGAGGCGCAGATACGCAGTATTTT; cdr3_aa: CASRNPFLAGGADTQYF
v_call: TRBV2; cdr3_length: 18; j_call: TRBJ1-4; d_call: TRBD1; clone_size: NA; cdr3_nt: TGTGCCAGCAGTAACTCTGCTGACAGGGGTGTCTTCGGTGAAAAACTGTTTTTT; cdr3_aa: CASSNSADRGVFGEKLFF
v_call: TRBV7-9; cdr3_length: 13; j_call: TRBJ1-2; d_call: NA; clone_size: NA; cdr3_nt: TGTGCCAGCAGCTTGAAGGGGGACTATGGCTACACCTTC; cdr3_aa: CASSLKGDYGYTF
v_call: TRBV30; cdr3_length: 14; j_call: TRBJ1-5; d_call: NA; clone_size: NA; cdr3_nt: TGTGCCTGGAGCGCAGGGAAGGGGTATCAGCCCCAGCATTTT; cdr3_aa: CAWSAGKGYQPQHF
v_call: TRBV30; cdr3_length: 14; j_call: TRBJ1-5; d_call: NA; clone_size: NA; cdr3_nt: TGTGCCTGGAGTGTGGGGACGAGCAATCAGCCCCAGCATTTT; cdr3_aa: CAWSVGTSNQPQHF
v_call: TRBV28; cdr3_length: 17; j_call: TRBJ1-3; d_call: TRBD1; clone_size: NA; cdr3_nt: TGTGCCAGCAGTCCGCACAGGGGGCAACCCTCTGGAAACACCATATATTTT; cdr3_aa: CASSPHRGQPSGNTIYF
v_call: TRBV9; cdr3_length: 17; j_call: TRBJ1-3; d_call: TRBD1; clone_size: NA; cdr3_nt: TGTGCCAGCAGCACCAGAGGGGACAGGGGATTTGGAAACACCATATATTTT; cdr3_aa: CASSTRGDRGFGNTIYF
v_call: TRBV9; cdr3_length: 15; j_call: TRBJ2-2; d_call: NA; clone_size: NA; cdr3_nt: TGTGCCAGCAGCGTAGGGCAGGGGTTCTCCGGGGAGCTGTTTTTT; cdr3_aa: CASSVGQGFSGELFF
v_call: TRBV5-4; cdr3_length: 15; j_call: TRBJ1-2; d_call: TRBD1; clone_size: few; cdr3_nt: TGTGCCAGCAGCTTTACAGGGGGCGGCCCGTATGGCTACACCTTC; cdr3_aa: CASSFTGGGPYGYTF
v_call: TRBV5-6; cdr3_length: 14; j_call: TRBJ1-2; d_call: NA; clone_size: NA; cdr3_nt: TGTGCCAGCAGTCGGACAGCCTCTAACTATGGCTACACCTTC; cdr3_aa: CASSRTASNYGYTF
v_call: TRBV13; cdr3_length: 17; j_call: TRBJ2-7; d_call: TRBD1; clone_size: NA; cdr3_nt: TGTGCCAGCAGCTTAAGTCTAGTTCGGGACAGGGCGTACGAGCAGTACTTC; cdr3_aa: CASSLSLVRDRAYEQYF
v_call: TRBV2; cdr3_length: 16; j_call: TRBJ2-2; d_call: TRBD2; clone_size: NA; cdr3_nt: TGTGCCAGCGGTTTTAGCGGGAGGACGAACACCGGGGAGCTGTTTTTT; cdr3_aa: CASGFSGRTNTGELFF
v_call: TRBV4-2; cdr3_length: 16; j_call: TRBJ1-5; d_call: NA; clone_size: NA; cdr3_nt: TGTGCCAGCAGCCAAGATCCAAACAGGGGCAATCAGCCCCAGCATTTT; cdr3_aa: CASSQDPNRGNQPQHF
v_call: TRBV6-5; cdr3_length: 15; j_call: TRBJ1-5; d_call: NA; clone_size: NA; cdr3_nt: TGTGCCAGCAAATTCAGGAGGGGGGAAAATCAGCCCCAGCATTTT; cdr3_aa: CASKFRRGENQPQHF
v_call: TRBV6-1; cdr3_length: 14; j_call: TRBJ2-2; d_call: TRBD1; clone_size: NA; cdr3_nt: TGTGCCAGCAGGGACAGGGGTGTAGCCGGGGAGCTGTTTTTT; cdr3_aa: CASRDRGVAGELFF
v_call: TRBV30; cdr3_length: 16; j_call: TRBJ2-1; d_call: TRBD2; clone_size: NA; cdr3_nt: TGTGCCTGGCAAGAGGCTAGCGGGAGGTATCGGGGTGAGCAGTTCTTC; cdr3_aa: CAWQEASGRYRGEQFF
v_call: TRBV30; cdr3_length: 12; j_call: TRBJ1-4; d_call: NA; clone_size: NA; cdr3_nt: TGTGCCTGGGCACCCCCTAATGAAAAACTGTTTTTT; cdr3_aa: CAWAPPNEKLFF
v_call: TRBV28; cdr3_length: 14; j_call: TRBJ2-3; d_call: TRBD2; clone_size: NA; cdr3_nt: TGTGCCAGCAGTCAGAGAGCGGGAGTAGATACGCAGTATTTT; cdr3_aa: CASSQRAGVDTQYF
v_call: TRBV14; cdr3_length: 14; j_call: TRBJ2-1; d_call: NA; clone_size: NA; cdr3_nt: TGTGCCAGCACCGGCGCAGGGGCCTACAATGAGCAGTTCTTC; cdr3_aa: CASTGAGAYNEQFF
v_call: TRBV19; cdr3_length: 15; j_call: TRBJ1-3; d_call: NA; clone_size: NA; cdr3_nt: TGTGCCAGTAGTTGGGTTTCGAACGCTGGAAACACCATATATTTT; cdr3_aa: CASSWVSNAGNTIYF
v_call: TRBV30; cdr3_length: 13; j_call: TRBJ2-7; d_call: TRBD2; clone_size: few; cdr3_nt: TGTGCCTGGAGTGCGGGGGGCTCCTACGAGCAGTACTTC; cdr3_aa: CAWSAGGSYEQYF
v_call: TRBV5-4; cdr3_length: 15; j_call: TRBJ2-7; d_call: TRBD2; clone_size: NA; cdr3_nt: TGTGCCAGCAGCACAGGGACTAGCGGCTCCTACGAGCAGTACTTC; cdr3_aa: CASSTGTSGSYEQYF
v_call: TRBV7-9; cdr3_length: 14; j_call: TRBJ2-7; d_call: NA; clone_size: NA; cdr3_nt: TGTGCCAGCAGCGCACTAGGCGGGGCCTACGAGCAGTACTTC; cdr3_aa: CASSALGGAYEQYF
v_call: TRBV29-1; cdr3_length: 12; j_call: TRBJ2-7; d_call: TRBD1; clone_size: NA; cdr3_nt: TGCAGCGGGGGACAGGGGGCTGGTGAGCAGTACTTC; cdr3_aa: CSGGQGAGEQYF
v_call: TRBV18; cdr3_length: 13; j_call: TRBJ1-1; d_call: NA; clone_size: NA; cdr3_nt: TGTGCCAGCTCACCGCAGGTTCTCACTGAAGCTTTCTTT; cdr3_aa: CASSPQVLTEAFF
v_call: TRBV14; cdr3_length: 14; j_call: TRBJ1-2; d_call: TRBD1; clone_size: NA; cdr3_nt: TGTGCCAGCAGCCGCTACACAGGGGATAAGCGCTACACCTTC; cdr3_aa: CASSRYTGDKRYTF
v_call: TRBV20-1; cdr3_length: 11; j_call: TRBJ2-5; d_call: NA; clone_size: NA; cdr3_nt: TGCAGTCCTTCCCCAAATGAGACCCAGTACTTC; cdr3_aa: CSPSPNETQYF
v_call: TRBV7-8; cdr3_length: 14; j_call: TRBJ1-4; d_call: NA; clone_size: NA; cdr3_nt: TGTGCCAGCAGCTCGGGAGGGGGTTGGGAAAAACTGTTTTTT; cdr3_aa: CASSSGGGWEKLFF
v_call: TRBV7-9; cdr3_length: 18; j_call: TRBJ2-1; d_call: NA; clone_size: once; cdr3_nt: TGTGCCAGCAGCTTAGCGGCAGGGGCTAGCGGTACCGGCAATGAGCAGTTCTTC; cdr3_aa: CASSLAAGASGTGNEQFF
v_call: TRBV19; cdr3_length: 15; j_call: TRBJ2-7; d_call: TRBD2; clone_size: NA; cdr3_nt: TGTGCCAGTAGTAGAGGGACTAGCGGGGGCTACGAGCAGTACTTC; cdr3_aa: CASSRGTSGGYEQYF
v_call: TRBV5-4; cdr3_length: 13; j_call: TRBJ2-2; d_call: NA; clone_size: NA; cdr3_nt: TGTGCCAGCAGCGACCCCGGGGGCGGGGAGCTGTTTTTT; cdr3_aa: CASSDPGGGELFF
v_call: TRBV18; cdr3_length: 12; j_call: TRBJ1-5; d_call: NA; clone_size: NA; cdr3_nt: TGTGCCAGCTCACCTGTGAATCAGCCCCAGCATTTT; cdr3_aa: CASSPVNQPQHF
v_call: TRBV30; cdr3_length: 13; j_call: TRBJ1-2; d_call: NA; clone_size: NA; cdr3_nt: TGTGCCTGGAATGTCGGGTCTCCGCGGGGCTACACCTTC; cdr3_aa: CAWNVGSPRGYTF
v_call: TRBV18; cdr3_length: 15; j_call: TRBJ2-1; d_call: TRBD2; clone_size: once; cdr3_nt: TGTGCCAGCTCACCACCTAGCGGGGGACCCAATGAGCAGTTCTTC; cdr3_aa: CASSPPSGGPNEQFF
v_call: TRBV27; cdr3_length: 14; j_call: TRBJ1-2; d_call: NA; clone_size: NA; cdr3_nt: TGTGCCAGCAGTTTAGGCGGACAGCCATATGGCTACACCTTC; cdr3_aa: CASSLGGQPYGYTF